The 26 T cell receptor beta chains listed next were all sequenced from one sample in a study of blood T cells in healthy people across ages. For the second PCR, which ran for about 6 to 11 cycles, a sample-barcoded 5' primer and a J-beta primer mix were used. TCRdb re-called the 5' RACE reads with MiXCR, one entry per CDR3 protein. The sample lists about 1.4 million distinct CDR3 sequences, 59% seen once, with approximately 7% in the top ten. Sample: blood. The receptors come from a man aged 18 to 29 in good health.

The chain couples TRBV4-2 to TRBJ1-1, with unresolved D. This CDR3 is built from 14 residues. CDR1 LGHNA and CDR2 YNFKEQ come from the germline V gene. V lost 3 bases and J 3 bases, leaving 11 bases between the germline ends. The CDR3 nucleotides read TGTGCCAGCAGCCACCCTCGACGCGACACTGAAGCTTTCTTT. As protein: CASSHPRRDTEAFF.

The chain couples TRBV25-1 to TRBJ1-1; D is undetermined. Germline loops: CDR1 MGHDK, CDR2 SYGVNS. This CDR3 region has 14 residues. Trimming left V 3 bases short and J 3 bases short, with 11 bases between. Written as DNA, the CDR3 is TGTGCCAGCAGTGACATGACCGAGGACACTGAAGCTTTCTTT. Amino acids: CASSDMTEDTEAFF.

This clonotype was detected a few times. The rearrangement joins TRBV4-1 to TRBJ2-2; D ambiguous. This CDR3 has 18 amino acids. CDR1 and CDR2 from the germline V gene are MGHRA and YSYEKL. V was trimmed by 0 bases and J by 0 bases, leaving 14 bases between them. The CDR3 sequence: CASSQDFAEFANTGELFF. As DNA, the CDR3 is TGCGCCAGCAGCCAAGATTTCGCGGAGTTCGCGAACACCGGGGAGCTGTTTTTT.

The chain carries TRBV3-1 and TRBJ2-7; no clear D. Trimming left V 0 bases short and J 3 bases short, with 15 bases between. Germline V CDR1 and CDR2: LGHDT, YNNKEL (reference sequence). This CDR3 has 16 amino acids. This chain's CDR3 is CASSQETGLVGYEQYF. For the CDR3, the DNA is TGTGCCAGCAGCCAAGAAACCGGGCTAGTCGGCTACGAGCAGTACTTC.

The CDR3 sequence is CASSLGPQGTRNSPLHF. The CDR3, as DNA: TGTGCCAGCAGCTTAGGGCCACAGGGGACGAGAAATTCACCCCTCCACTTT. V is TRBV11-2 and J is TRBJ1-6, with TRBD1 matching over 7 bases. The V gene end was trimmed by 1 base and the J gene end by 7 bases; junction bases not matched to a gene: 10. The CDR3 is 17 amino acids. CDR1 and CDR2 (germline): SGHAT, FQNNGV.

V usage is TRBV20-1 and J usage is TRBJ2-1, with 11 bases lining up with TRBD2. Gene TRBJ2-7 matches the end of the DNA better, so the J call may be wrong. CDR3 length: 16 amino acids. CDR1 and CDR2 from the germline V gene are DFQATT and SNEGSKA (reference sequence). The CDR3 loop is CSARGLAGGDYNEQYF. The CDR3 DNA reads TGCAGTGCCAGGGGGCTAGCGGGGGGAGATTACAATGAGCAGTACTTC.

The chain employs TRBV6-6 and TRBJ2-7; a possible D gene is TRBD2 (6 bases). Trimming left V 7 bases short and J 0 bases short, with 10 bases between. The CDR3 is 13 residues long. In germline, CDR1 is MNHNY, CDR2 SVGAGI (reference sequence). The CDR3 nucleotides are TGTGCCAGCATGCGGGGCAACTCCTACGAGCAGTACTTC. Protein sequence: CASMRGNSYEQYF.

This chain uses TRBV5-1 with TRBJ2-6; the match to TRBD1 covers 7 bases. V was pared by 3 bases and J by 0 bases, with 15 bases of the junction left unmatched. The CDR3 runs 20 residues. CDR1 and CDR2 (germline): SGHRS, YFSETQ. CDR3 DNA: TGCGCCAGCAGCTCGTATGGCGCACAGGGGTTGGGCTCTGGGGCCAACGTCCTGACTTTC. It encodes CASSSYGAQGLGSGANVLTF.

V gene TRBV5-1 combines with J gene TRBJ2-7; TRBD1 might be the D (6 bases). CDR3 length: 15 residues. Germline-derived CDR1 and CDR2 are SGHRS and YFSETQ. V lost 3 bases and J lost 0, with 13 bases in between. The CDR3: CASSWGRVSSYEQYF. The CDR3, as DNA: TGCGCCAGCAGCTGGGGGCGGGTAAGCTCCTACGAGCAGTACTTC.

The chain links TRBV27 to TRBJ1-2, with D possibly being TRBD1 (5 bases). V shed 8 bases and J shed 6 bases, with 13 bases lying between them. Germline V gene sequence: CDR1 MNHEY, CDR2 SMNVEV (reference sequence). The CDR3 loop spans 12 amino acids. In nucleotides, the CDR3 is TGTGCCAGCGGGGCCGAGACGGATGGCTACACCTTC. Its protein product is CASGAETDGYTF.

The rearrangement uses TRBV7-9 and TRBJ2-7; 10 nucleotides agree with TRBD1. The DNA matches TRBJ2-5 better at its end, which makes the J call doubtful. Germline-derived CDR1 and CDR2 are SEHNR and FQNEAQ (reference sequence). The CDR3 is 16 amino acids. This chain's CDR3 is CASSFFGTGDEETQYF. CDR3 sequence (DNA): TGTGCCAGCAGCTTTTTTGGGACAGGGGATGAAGAGACCCAGTACTTC.

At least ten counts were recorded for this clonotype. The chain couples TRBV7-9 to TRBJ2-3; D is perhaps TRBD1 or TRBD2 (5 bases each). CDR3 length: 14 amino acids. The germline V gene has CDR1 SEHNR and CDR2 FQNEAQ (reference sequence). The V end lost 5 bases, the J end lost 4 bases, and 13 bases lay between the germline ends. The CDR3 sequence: CASSKEGYPDTQYF. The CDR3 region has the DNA TGTGCCAGCAGCAAAGAGGGGTATCCAGATACGCAGTATTTT. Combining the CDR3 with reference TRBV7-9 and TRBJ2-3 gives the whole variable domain DTGVSQNPRHKITKRGQNVTFRCDPISEHNRLYWYRQTLGQGPEFLTYFQNEAQLEKSRLLSDRFSAERPKGSFSTLEIQRTEQGDSAMYLCASSKEGYPDTQYFGPGTRLTVL.

The CDR3 region has the DNA TGTGCCAGCAGCCCAGGCGGTCAGACTGGGGAGACCCAGTACTTC. This translates into CASSPGGQTGETQYF. The rearrangement joins TRBV11-2 to TRBJ2-7; D is ambiguous. The J call is uncertain, as TRBJ2-5 better fits the DNA end. From germline, CDR1 is SGHAT and CDR2 FQNNGV. The CDR3 has 15 residues.

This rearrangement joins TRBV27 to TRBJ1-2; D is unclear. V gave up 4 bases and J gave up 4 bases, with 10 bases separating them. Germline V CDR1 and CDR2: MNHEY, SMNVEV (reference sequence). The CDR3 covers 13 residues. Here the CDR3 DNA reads TGTGCCAGCAGTTCAGACAAAGTCTATGGCTACACCTTC. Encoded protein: CASSSDKVYGYTF.

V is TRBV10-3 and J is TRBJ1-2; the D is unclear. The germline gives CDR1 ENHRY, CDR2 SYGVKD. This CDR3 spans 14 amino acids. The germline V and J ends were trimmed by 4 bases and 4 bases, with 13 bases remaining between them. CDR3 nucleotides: TGTGCCATCAGTGTAGATCGCGTGAGCTATGGCTACACCTTC. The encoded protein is CAISVDRVSYGYTF.

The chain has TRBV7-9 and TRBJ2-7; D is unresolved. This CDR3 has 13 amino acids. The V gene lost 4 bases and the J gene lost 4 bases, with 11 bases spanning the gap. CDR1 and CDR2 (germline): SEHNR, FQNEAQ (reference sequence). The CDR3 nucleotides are TGTGCCAGCAGCTCGGCTGACGCATACGAGCAGTACTTC. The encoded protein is CASSSADAYEQYF.

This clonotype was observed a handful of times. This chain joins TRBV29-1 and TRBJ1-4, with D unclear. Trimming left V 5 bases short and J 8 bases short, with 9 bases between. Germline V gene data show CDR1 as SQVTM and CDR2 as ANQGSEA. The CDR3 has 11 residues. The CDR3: CSVREREKLFF. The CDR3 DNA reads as TGCAGCGTTCGTGAGCGGGAAAAACTGTTTTTT.

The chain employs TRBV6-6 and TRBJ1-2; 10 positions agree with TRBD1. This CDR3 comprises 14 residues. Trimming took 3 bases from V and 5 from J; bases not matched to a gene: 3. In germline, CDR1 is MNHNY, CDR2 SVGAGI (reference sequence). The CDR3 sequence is CASSYEDRGYGYTF. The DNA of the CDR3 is TGTGCCAGCAGTTATGAGGACAGGGGGTATGGCTACACCTTC.

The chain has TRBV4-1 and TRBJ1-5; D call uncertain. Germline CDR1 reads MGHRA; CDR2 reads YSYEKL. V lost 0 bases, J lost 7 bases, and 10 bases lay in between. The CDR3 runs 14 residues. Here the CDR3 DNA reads TGCGCCAGCAGCCAAGAGTTAGGCAGCCAGCCCCAGCATTTT. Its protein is CASSQELGSQPQHF.

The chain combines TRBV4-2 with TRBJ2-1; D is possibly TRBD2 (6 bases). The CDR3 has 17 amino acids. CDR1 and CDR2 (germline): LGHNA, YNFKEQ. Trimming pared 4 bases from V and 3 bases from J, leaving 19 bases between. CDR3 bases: TGTGCCAGCAGCCCTCTAGGGACTCAACACCGCTACAATGAGCAGTTCTTC. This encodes CASSPLGTQHRYNEQFF.

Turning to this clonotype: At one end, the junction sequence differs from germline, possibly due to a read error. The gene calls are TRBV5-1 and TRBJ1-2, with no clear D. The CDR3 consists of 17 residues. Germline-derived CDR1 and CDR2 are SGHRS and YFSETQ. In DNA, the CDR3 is TGCGACAGCAGCTTGGATCACTACAGATCTGAGGACTACGGCTACACCTTC. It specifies CDSSLDHYRSEDYGYTF.

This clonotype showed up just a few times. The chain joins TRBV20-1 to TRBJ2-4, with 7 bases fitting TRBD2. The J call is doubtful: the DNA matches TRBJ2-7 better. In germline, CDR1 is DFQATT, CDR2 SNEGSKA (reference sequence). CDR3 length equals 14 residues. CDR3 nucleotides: TGCAGTGCTAGAGGGGGCGGGAGCTACTACGAGCAGTACTTC. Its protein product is CSARGGGSYYEQYF.

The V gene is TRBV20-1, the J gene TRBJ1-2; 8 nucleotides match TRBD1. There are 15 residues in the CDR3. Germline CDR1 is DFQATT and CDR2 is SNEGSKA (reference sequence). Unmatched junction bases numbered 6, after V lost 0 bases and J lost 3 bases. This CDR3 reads CSARDPGTGYYGYTF. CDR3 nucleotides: TGCAGTGCTAGAGATCCCGGGACAGGATACTATGGCTACACCTTC.

This chain's CDR3 is CASSLALAEARVYNEQFF. The CDR3, as DNA: TGTGCCAGCAGCTTAGCCCTAGCGGAAGCGAGAGTGTACAATGAGCAGTTCTTC. The rearrangement joins TRBV11-2 to TRBJ2-1, with 7 bases matching TRBD2. This CDR3 has 18 residues. The junction had 13 bases not matched to a gene; V was cut back by 1 base and J by 4 bases. Germline CDR1 SGHAT, CDR2 FQNNGV.

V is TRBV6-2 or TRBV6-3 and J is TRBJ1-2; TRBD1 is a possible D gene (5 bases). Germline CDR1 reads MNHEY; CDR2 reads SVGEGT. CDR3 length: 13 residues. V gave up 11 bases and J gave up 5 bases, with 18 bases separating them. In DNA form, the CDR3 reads TGTGCCGTCGACAGTGGGGAGGAGTATGGCTACACCTTC. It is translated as CAVDSGEEYGYTF.

The CDR3 nucleotides are TGTGCCAGCAGTTACCCCGGGGGACCTCCAGATACGCAGTATTTT. It codes for CASSYPGGPPDTQYF. The chain links TRBV6-5 to TRBJ2-3, with D perhaps matching TRBD2 (6 bases). Trimming removed 2 bases from V and 4 bases from J, with 13 bases in between. Germline V gene lookup returns CDR1 MNHEY and CDR2 SVGAGI. The CDR3 is 15 residues long.